Listed below are T cell receptor beta chains from one sample, sequenced in a study of T-cell reconstitution after alpha-beta-depleted transplantation in children. Each CDR3 protein gets one entry after TCRdb re-called the PCR reads with MiXCR. The table has about 230,000 distinct CDR3 sequences, 11% seen once. This material consisted of PBMCs, taken before TCRalphabeta/CD19-depleted stem cell transplant. The receptor set was obtained from a child younger than two with acute myeloid leukemia, due to receive a stem cell transplant. Both conserved end residues are part of each CDR3. Each record gives: D gene, J gene, V gene, clone size, CDR3 DNA, CDR3 protein. D genes are given only for firm matches. Clone size is shown for a subset of rows, as once, few, many or a class of expanded clone.

D: NA
J: TRBJ2-7
V: TRBV5-1
size: NA
DNA: TGCGCCAGCAGATTGGTTCAGGGCGAGCAGTACTTC
CDR3: CASRLVQGEQYF

D: NA
J: TRBJ2-3
V: TRBV7-2
size: many
DNA: TGTGCCAGCAGCTTATCAGTGACTTTAGATACGCAGTATTTT
CDR3: CASSLSVTLDTQYF

D: TRBD2
J: TRBJ2-2
V: TRBV12-3/TRBV12-4
size: many
DNA: TGTGCCAGCATAAAGGGACTAGCGGAAACCGGGGAGCTGTTTTTT
CDR3: CASIKGLAETGELFF

D: TRBD1
J: TRBJ2-5
V: TRBV7-8
size: many
DNA: TGTGCCAGCAGCCCCCCGGGTAGGGGGCAGGAGGCCCAAGAGACCCAGTACTTC
CDR3: CASSPPGRGQEAQETQYF

D: TRBD2
J: TRBJ2-1
V: TRBV6-5
size: many
DNA: TGTGCCAGCAGTTACAGCCCCTCTAGCGGGATCTACAATGAGCAGTTCTTC
CDR3: CASSYSPSSGIYNEQFF

D: NA
J: TRBJ2-1
V: TRBV5-1
size: many
DNA: TGCGCCAGCAGCTTGGGCCCTGTCTCGAGCTCCTACAATGAGCAGTTCTTC
CDR3: CASSLGPVSSSYNEQFF

D: NA
J: TRBJ2-7
V: TRBV12-3/TRBV12-4
size: NA
DNA: TGTGCCAGCAGCTACCCCGCCTGGCGGGGTTCCTACGAGCAGTACTTC
CDR3: CASSYPAWRGSYEQYF

D: NA
J: TRBJ2-5
V: TRBV29-1
size: many
DNA: TGCAGCGCCCTGGTACGGGAGCAAGAGACCCAGTACTTC
CDR3: CSALVREQETQYF

D: NA
J: TRBJ2-1
V: TRBV5-1
size: many
DNA: TGCGCCAGCAGCCTCACGAGCGGGTCCAATGAGCAGTTCTTC
CDR3: CASSLTSGSNEQFF

D: TRBD1
J: TRBJ2-1
V: TRBV7-7
size: many
DNA: TGTGCTAGCAGCCCCGGGACAGGGTCCACCTACAATGAGCAGTTCTTC
CDR3: CASSPGTGSTYNEQFF

D: NA
J: TRBJ2-7
V: TRBV12-2
size: NA
DNA: TGTGCAAGTCGCTTAGAGCGGACTAGTCGGGACGAGCAGTACTTC
CDR3: CASRLERTSRDEQYF

D: TRBD1
J: TRBJ2-1
V: TRBV18
size: many
DNA: TGTGCCAGCTCACCTTCCGGGACAGTCATCAATGAGCAGTTCTTC
CDR3: CASSPSGTVINEQFF

D: TRBD1
J: TRBJ2-2
V: TRBV7-9
size: NA
DNA: TGTGCCAGCAGCTTAACAGGGGGCATCGGGGAGCTGTTTTTT
CDR3: CASSLTGGIGELFF

D: TRBD1
J: TRBJ2-7
V: TRBV28
size: NA
DNA: TGTGCCAGCAGGACAGGGGGGCCCTACGAGCAGTACTTC
CDR3: CASRTGGPYEQYF

D: NA
J: TRBJ2-2
V: TRBV7-2
size: many
DNA: TGTGCCAGCAGCTTAGCGCCACGGCACACCGGGGAGCTGTTTTTT
CDR3: CASSLAPRHTGELFF

D: NA
J: TRBJ2-5
V: TRBV29-1
size: NA
DNA: TGCAGCGTTGAACCTAGACTAGAGACCCAGTACTTC
CDR3: CSVEPRLETQYF

D: NA
J: TRBJ2-5
V: TRBV20-1
size: NA
DNA: TGCAGTGCTAGTTTGCTGGCCCAAGAGACCCAGTACTTC
CDR3: CSASLLAQETQYF

D: TRBD2
J: TRBJ2-7
V: TRBV12-3/TRBV12-4
size: many
DNA: TGTGCCAGCAGTTTAGGACTAGCGGGAGACTACGAGCAGTACTTC
CDR3: CASSLGLAGDYEQYF

D: TRBD2
J: TRBJ2-3
V: TRBV9
size: many
DNA: TGTGCCAGCAGCCCCCGAGCCCTAGCGGGAGGGACCGGTACGCAGTATTTT
CDR3: CASSPRALAGGTGTQYF

D: NA
J: TRBJ2-7
V: TRBV5-1
size: many
DNA: TGCGCCAGCAGCTACGGGACCTTAAGCGAGCAGTACTTC
CDR3: CASSYGTLSEQYF

D: NA
J: TRBJ2-1
V: TRBV7-8
size: many
DNA: TGTGCCAGCAGCGAAGAGGCAGGGTATAGGTCCTACAATGAGCAGTTCTTC
CDR3: CASSEEAGYRSYNEQFF

D: NA
J: TRBJ2-1
V: TRBV5-1
size: many
DNA: TGCGCCAGCAGCTTGGCCTCGGGGCCCGAGCAGTTCTTC
CDR3: CASSLASGPEQFF

D: NA
J: TRBJ2-1
V: TRBV20-1
size: many
DNA: TGCAGTGCTCCCTTGAGCGGCCTCTCCTACAATGAGCAGTTCTTC
CDR3: CSAPLSGLSYNEQFF

D: NA
J: TRBJ2-1
V: TRBV5-1
size: many
DNA: TGCGCCAGCAGCTTGTCCAGGGCCCGGGAGCAGTTCTTC
CDR3: CASSLSRAREQFF

D: NA
J: TRBJ1-2
V: TRBV12-3/TRBV12-4
size: many
DNA: TGTGCCAGCAGTTTAAAGGCAGGGGTAGGCTACACCTTC
CDR3: CASSLKAGVGYTF

D: NA
J: TRBJ1-1
V: TRBV30
size: many
DNA: TGTGCCTGGAGTGTGATGGGATCCCTAAACACTGAAGCTTTCTTT
CDR3: CAWSVMGSLNTEAFF

D: TRBD2
J: TRBJ2-7
V: TRBV7-2
size: many
DNA: TGTGCCAGCAGCTTAGATTCTAGCGGGAGAGAGCAGTACTTC
CDR3: CASSLDSSGREQYF

D: NA
J: TRBJ2-4
V: TRBV12-3/TRBV12-4
size: many
DNA: TGTGCCAGCAGTCACGGGGGAAACATTCAGTACTTC
CDR3: CASSHGGNIQYF

D: NA
J: TRBJ1-6
V: TRBV12-3/TRBV12-4
size: many
DNA: TGTGCCAGCAGTTCGCGTGGGACTAATTCACCCCTCCACTTT
CDR3: CASSSRGTNSPLHF

D: NA
J: TRBJ2-5
V: TRBV11-2
size: many
DNA: TGTGCCAGCAGCTCTACCCACTACCCCCGGAGGGAGACCCAGTACTTC
CDR3: CASSSTHYPRRETQYF

D: NA
J: TRBJ1-2
V: TRBV5-1
size: many
DNA: TGCGCCAGCAGCTTGGGTATCAGGGACTATGGCTACACCTTC
CDR3: CASSLGIRDYGYTF

D: NA
J: TRBJ1-5
V: TRBV4-1
size: NA
DNA: TGCGCCAGCAGCCCCGCAGCGGGGGGCAATCAGCCCCAGCATTTT
CDR3: CASSPAAGGNQPQHF

D: NA
J: TRBJ1-1
V: TRBV29-1
size: many
DNA: TGCAGCGTTGGGTCTCAGGTCGGCACTGAAGCTTTCTTT
CDR3: CSVGSQVGTEAFF

D: NA
J: TRBJ1-1
V: TRBV28
size: many
DNA: TGTGCCAGCAGTTTAAAAGATCCTCGTCCAGCTTTCTTT
CDR3: CASSLKDPRPAFF

D: TRBD2
J: TRBJ2-1
V: TRBV20-1
size: many
DNA: TGCAGTGCTAGACTAACCAGCGGGAACAATGAGCAGTTCTTC
CDR3: CSARLTSGNNEQFF

D: NA
J: TRBJ2-5
V: TRBV5-1
size: many
DNA: TGCGCCAGCAGCTTGTCCGGGACAAAGGAGGAGACCCAGTACTTC
CDR3: CASSLSGTKEETQYF

D: TRBD2
J: TRBJ2-1
V: TRBV5-1
size: many
DNA: TGCGCCAGCAGCTTAGGTAGTGGACTAGCGGTAGATGAGCAGTTCTTC
CDR3: CASSLGSGLAVDEQFF

D: NA
J: TRBJ2-4
V: TRBV21-1
size: many
DNA: TGTGCCAGTCATCACGGGAGAGCCAAAAACATTCAGTACTTC
CDR3: CASHHGRAKNIQYF

D: TRBD1
J: TRBJ2-5
V: TRBV6-5
size: many
DNA: TGTGCCAGCAGTTCCGGACAGGGCGGAGAGACCCAGTACTTC
CDR3: CASSSGQGGETQYF

D: NA
J: TRBJ2-3
V: TRBV7-2
size: many
DNA: TGTGCCAGCAGCGCCCAGGGAGATACGCAGTATTTT
CDR3: CASSAQGDTQYF

D: NA
J: TRBJ2-7
V: TRBV12-3/TRBV12-4
size: many
DNA: TGTGCCAGCACGGGCGGGGACAGAACCTACGAGCAGTACTTC
CDR3: CASTGGDRTYEQYF

D: NA
J: TRBJ1-1
V: TRBV7-6
size: many
DNA: TGTGCCAGCAGCTCGGGACCGCGAGGCACTGAAGCTTTCTTT
CDR3: CASSSGPRGTEAFF

D: NA
J: TRBJ2-1
V: TRBV5-1
size: many
DNA: TGCGCCAGCAGCTTGGAACAGTACAATGAGCAGTTCTTC
CDR3: CASSLEQYNEQFF

D: NA
J: TRBJ2-7
V: TRBV27
size: many
DNA: TGTGCCAGCACCCGATATCCGGGGCCCTCCTACGAGCAGTACTTC
CDR3: CASTRYPGPSYEQYF

D: TRBD1
J: TRBJ2-3
V: TRBV7-9
size: few
DNA: TGTGCCAGCAGTCCGACAGGGGCGAGGACAGATACGCAGTATTTT
CDR3: CASSPTGARTDTQYF

D: NA
J: TRBJ2-3
V: TRBV5-1
size: NA
DNA: TGCGCCAGCAGCTTGCTAGGGGGGCACACAGATACGCAGTATTTT
CDR3: CASSLLGGHTDTQYF

D: NA
J: TRBJ2-5
V: TRBV12-3/TRBV12-4
size: many
DNA: TGTGCCAGCAGCCCCTTATCAGGGACCCAGTACTTC
CDR3: CASSPLSGTQYF

D: TRBD2
J: TRBJ2-4
V: TRBV11-1
size: NA
DNA: TGTGCCAGCAGCTTAGCGATAGGTGGGACTAGCGGGAGAGAAGCCAAAAACATTCAGTACTTC
CDR3: CASSLAIGGTSGREAKNIQYF

D: NA
J: TRBJ1-1
V: TRBV18
size: NA
DNA: TGTGCCAGCTCACCGGGTCCCCTGGGCCGGACCACTGAAGCTTTCTTT
CDR3: CASSPGPLGRTTEAFF

D: NA
J: TRBJ2-7
V: TRBV6-1
size: many
DNA: TGTGCCAGCAGTCATACACTAGGATGGAGTTCCGAGCAGTACTTC
CDR3: CASSHTLGWSSEQYF

D: NA
J: TRBJ1-5
V: TRBV12-3/TRBV12-4
size: many
DNA: TGTGCCAGCAGTTTAGACAGACAGCCCCAGCATTTT
CDR3: CASSLDRQPQHF

D: NA
J: TRBJ1-1
V: TRBV5-1
size: many
DNA: TGCGCCAGCGGGATGGGGGGCCTGAACACTGAAGCTTTCTTT
CDR3: CASGMGGLNTEAFF

D: NA
J: TRBJ1-4
V: TRBV6-2/TRBV6-3
size: many
DNA: TGTGCCAGCTGGTCGAGGTTGCCTAATGAAAAACTGTTTTTT
CDR3: CASWSRLPNEKLFF